This T cell receptor beta chain came from a study of blood T cell repertoires in COVID-19 (dated by TCRdb to 2018 to 2021). Study-wide context: Samples covering the acute and convalescent phases of COVID-19 were provided by collaborators in the United States, Italy and Spain. The prospective study material was composed of cDNA or gDNA derived from T cells, B-cell-depleted T cells, or PBMCs. Deeply sampled blood TCRbeta repertoires from subjects exposed to, actively infected with, or recovered from COVID-19 were included in the dataset. The repertoires were released in a freely available public database intended as a resource for research on the immune response to SARS-CoV-2. Samples were obtained from the ongoing ImmuneRACE study (first 160 participants) and from some 1,200 subjects provided by 6 global collaborators. A de-identified subject ID, COVID-19 status, age in years and sex were almost always included in the sample metadata. HLA class I and class II types, where available, came from metadata supplied by the sample provider rather than from assay-based typing.

V was cut back by 4 bases and J by 7 bases, leaving a gap of 15 bases between them. Based on the germline V gene (reference sequence), the CDR1 and CDR2 sequences are SGHNT and YYREEE. The CDR3 covers 15 residues, taking in both the cysteine and the phenylalanine. The sequence is cut down to CDR3 DNA, 45 bases in frame from base 1. About this clone itself: Its antigen remains unidentified. The record has no base qualities; no much larger clone is one base away.

The paper's findings and limits, for the study overall: How much clinical and demographic metadata was included differed by source and by participant, and the metadata was provided uncurated.

Another Seattle source contributed samples from volunteer blood donors who had recovered from COVID-19. Each collaborating institution followed its own protocols to collect whole blood in K2EDTA tubes. Collaborator samples were shipped for TCRbeta analysis as frozen whole blood, isolated PBMCs, or DNA extracted from either sample type. The immunoSEQ Assay, a bias-controlled multiplex PCR, was used to amplify TCRbeta CDR3 regions from genomic DNA. Under the source paper's analysis protocol: Nucleated cell counts per sample were estimated from amplification of reference gene primers within the assay. To quantify the absolute abundance of each unique TCRbeta CDR3 rearrangement, sequence reads were collapsed and filtered. Productive Simpson clonality was computed per sample as the square root of Simpson's diversity index over productive rearrangements. Drawn from immuneACCESS, this table holds only the in-frame rearrangements with V and J called that TCRdb kept. Clones are partly lost; checked studies trace under half to an unresolved V gene and leave the rest unexplained. V and J calls and clone size are those listed in that table; D and trimming were worked out from the DNA. For this sample there are some 250,000 clones; 70% to 90% appear just once. 0.9% to 1% of the sample goes to the ten largest clones.

The sample comprised peripheral blood. The rearrangement combines TRBV5-4 with TRBJ1-6, with an unclear D gene assignment. The clonotype originates from a woman aged 35 to 49 who had recovered from COVID-19. The CDR3 amino acid sequence is: CASSPATGWNSPLHF. The nucleotides read TGTGCCAGCAGCCCGGCCACCGGGTGGAATTCACCCCTCCACTTT.